The clone carrying this T cell receptor beta chain was detected a few times. The data were taken from a study of T cell changes during pregnancy in multiple sclerosis. Germline loops: CDR1 SGDLS, CDR2 YYNGEE. The V and J ends lost 4 bases and 6 bases, in that order; junction bases with no gene match: 13. This CDR3 region has 16 residues. Profiled with immunoSEQ multiplex PCR; TCRdb holds only in-frame clones, not every one. The data contain 100,000 or so clones, around 93% of them singletons. This receptor was obtained from a female donor with multiple sclerosis, enrolled in a pregnancy study. The sample here was peripheral blood, taken before pregnancy. The genes are TRBV9 and TRBJ1-1; 9 nucleotides line up with TRBD1. The CDR3 DNA is TGTGCCAGCAGCCCCCGGACAGGGGCCGCTGGAGCTGAAGCTTTCTTT. Its protein product is CASSPRTGAAGAEAFF. Based on the CDR3 plus reference TRBV9 and TRBJ1-1, the full variable domain is DSGVTQTPKHLITATGQRVTLRCSPRSGDLSVYWYQQSLDQGLQFLIQYYNGEERAKGNILERFSAQQFPDLHSELNLSSLELGDSALYFCASSPRTGAAGAEAFFGQGTRLTVV.